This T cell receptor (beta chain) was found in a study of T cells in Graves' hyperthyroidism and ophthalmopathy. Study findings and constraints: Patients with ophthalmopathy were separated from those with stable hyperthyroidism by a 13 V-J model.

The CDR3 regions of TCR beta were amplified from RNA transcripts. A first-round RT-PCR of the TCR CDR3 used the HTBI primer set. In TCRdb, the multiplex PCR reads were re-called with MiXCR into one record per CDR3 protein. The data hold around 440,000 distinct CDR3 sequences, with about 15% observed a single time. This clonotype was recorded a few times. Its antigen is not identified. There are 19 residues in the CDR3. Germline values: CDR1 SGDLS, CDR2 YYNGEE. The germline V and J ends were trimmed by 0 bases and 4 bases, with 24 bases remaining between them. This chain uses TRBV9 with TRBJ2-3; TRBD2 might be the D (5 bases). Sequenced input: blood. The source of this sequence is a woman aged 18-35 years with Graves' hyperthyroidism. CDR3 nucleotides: TGTGCCAGCAGCGTAGGGGCTAGAGAGGGATTCAGGTGGCCAGATACGCAGTATTTT. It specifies CASSVGAREGFRWPDTQYF.